The 24 T cell receptor beta chains given below trace back to one sample, sequenced in a study of identical twins. TCRdb re-derived calls from the 5' RACE reads in MiXCR, one entry per CDR3 protein. The repertoire has 300,000 to 400,000 distinct CDR3 sequences, roughly 9% of them found once; the top ten carry about 8.1%. Sequenced sample: naive T cells sorted from blood. These receptor sequences come from a woman aged 50 to 65 in good health.

The chain is built from TRBV20-1 and TRBJ2-1, with D maybe TRBD1 (5 bases). CDR1 DFQATT and CDR2 SNEGSKA come from the germline V gene (reference sequence). There are 13 residues in the CDR3. V was clipped by 3 bases and J by 2 bases, with 8 bases between them. CDR3 in DNA: TGCAGTGCTAGGGGGCTAGCCTACAATGAGCAGTTCTTC. Protein sequence: CSARGLAYNEQFF.

This clonotype was detected a few times. The V gene is TRBV9, the J gene TRBJ1-2, with a weak D call TRBD1 (6 bases). The CDR3 extends over 14 amino acids. Per the germline V gene, CDR1 is SGDLS and CDR2 is YYNGEE. Trimming pared 0 bases from V and 4 bases from J, leaving 10 bases between. The DNA of the CDR3 is TGTGCCAGCAGCGTAGGGACAGCGAGCTATGGCTACACCTTC. It specifies CASSVGTASYGYTF.

This clonotype was seen many times. J is TRBJ1-4 and V is TRBV10-3, with a weak D call TRBD1 (6 bases). The CDR3 has 15 residues. CDR1 is ENHRY, CDR2 SYGVKD, per germline. Trimming took off 4 bases at V and 5 bases at J, with 14 bases between the two ends. CDR3 loop: CAISATQGPNEKLFF. Here the CDR3 DNA reads TGTGCCATCAGTGCCACACAGGGCCCAAATGAAAAACTGTTTTTT.

The chain couples TRBV28 to TRBJ1-2, with 7 bases lining up with TRBD1. The CDR3 spans 15 residues. Trimming removed 5 bases from V and 8 bases from J; junction bases left unmatched: 14. CDR1 MDHEN and CDR2 SYDVKM come from the germline V gene. CDR3 region: CASSPSTGKVEGYTF. The CDR3 DNA sequence: TGTGCCAGCAGTCCCTCGACAGGGAAAGTTGAAGGCTACACCTTC.

As to this clonotype: Since no conserved phenylalanine or tryptophan closes the CDR3, a read error is the likely cause. The V and J genes are TRBV7-8 and TRBJ1-5; no reliable D call. Germline V gives CDR1 SGHVS, CDR2 FQNEAQ. The CDR3 has 17 amino acids. V lost 3 bases to trimming and J lost 3 bases, with 18 bases between them. The CDR3 region is CASSFRRMGLPNQPQHL. In DNA form, the CDR3 reads TGTGCCAGCAGCTTCCGACGGATGGGTCTCCCCAATCAGCCCCAGCATCTT.

V is TRBV12-3 or TRBV12-4 and J is TRBJ2-2; D remains unclear. The CDR3 runs 14 residues. V was shortened by 7 bases and J by 8 bases, with 17 bases between the two germline ends. The CDR3 is CASTKVDSAGELFF. The CDR3 DNA follows: TGTGCCAGCACGAAGGTGGATTCAGCGGGGGAGCTGTTTTTT.

V is TRBV25-1 and J is TRBJ1-6; TRBD1 matches at 8 bases. Germline trimming cut 3 bases from V and 4 bases from J; bases unmatched to any gene: 8. The CDR3 spans 17 residues. Germline loops: CDR1 MGHDK, CDR2 SYGVNS. In DNA form, the CDR3 reads TGTGCCAGCAGTGACACAGGGGGACCGGGTTATAATTCACCCCTCCACTTT. Its protein product is CASSDTGGPGYNSPLHF.

This clonotype was detected ten times or more. The V and J genes are TRBV12-3 or TRBV12-4 and TRBJ2-7, with 8 bases lining up with TRBD1. The CDR3 runs to 14 residues. Unmatched junction bases numbered 8, after V lost 5 bases and J lost 5 bases. The CDR3 DNA sequence: TGTGCCAGCAGTACCTGGACAGGGTATGACGAGCAGTACGTC. Its translation is CASSTWTGYDEQYV.

This clonotype was counted a few times. V is TRBV7-6 and J is TRBJ1-6, with D unclear. The germline gives CDR1 SGHVS, CDR2 FNYEAQ. Between the trimmed V and J ends, which lost 1 base and 9 bases, there was a span of 7 bases. This CDR3 is 13 amino acids long. The CDR3 sequence: CASSLETASPLHF. For the CDR3, the DNA is TGTGCCAGCAGCTTAGAGACGGCTTCACCCCTCCACTTT. Variable domain in full (rest from reference TRBV7-6 and TRBJ1-6): GAGVSQSPRYKVTKRGQDVALRCDPISGHVSLYWYRQALGQGPEFLTYFNYEAQQDKSGLPNDRFSAERPEGSISTLTIQRTEQRDSAMYRCASSLETASPLHFGNGTRLTVT.

This sequence joins TRBV4-1 and TRBJ2-7; possibly TRBD1 or TRBD2 for D (5 bases each). The CDR3 has 13 amino acids. CDR1 is MGHRA and CDR2 is YSYEKL in the germline V gene. Trimming took off 4 bases at V and 8 bases at J, with 15 bases between the two ends. CDR3 in amino acids: CASSLNRDLQQYF. The CDR3 DNA reads TGCGCCAGCAGCCTCAATCGGGACCTACAGCAGTACTTC.

The chain is built from TRBV7-9 and TRBJ2-5; 7 bases match TRBD2. CDR3 length equals 17 residues. Germline-derived CDR1 and CDR2 are SEHNR and FQNEAQ (reference sequence). Trimming removed 3 bases from V and 5 bases from J; junction bases left unmatched: 15. For the CDR3, the DNA is TGTGCCAGCAGCTTGGTGGGGAAAGGGAGGGCCGGGGAGACCCAGTACTTC. Translated: CASSLVGKGRAGETQYF.

This chain uses TRBV11-2 with TRBJ1-5; D is ambiguous. V was pared by 5 bases and J by 0 bases, with 11 bases between. The length of the CDR3 is 15 residues. In germline, CDR1 is SGHAT, CDR2 FQNNGV. The CDR3 coding sequence is TGTGCCAGCAGCCTGGCGAGTTATAGCAATCAGCCCCAGCATTTT. Residues: CASSLASYSNQPQHF.

Only a few counts were recorded for this clonotype. The junction departs from germline at one end; a sequencing error may be responsible. V gene TRBV29-1 combines with J gene TRBJ1-2, with 7 bases lining up with TRBD1. Germline V gene sequence: CDR1 SQVTM, CDR2 ANQGSEA. The CDR3 runs to 13 residues. The chain's CDR3 is CSVEVGTAYGYIF. The CDR3 coding sequence is TGCAGCGTTGAAGTAGGGACAGCCTATGGCTACATCTTC.

This clonotype has a count of ten or more. The V gene is TRBV6-6, the J gene TRBJ1-1; a possible D gene is TRBD1 (5 bases). Looked up from germline, CDR1 is MNHNY and CDR2 is SVGAGI (reference sequence). The CDR3 sequence is 14 residues long. Trimming left V 5 bases short and J 1 base short, with 11 bases between. Here the CDR3 reads CASSAQVTNTEAFF. DNA of the CDR3: TGTGCCAGCAGTGCACAGGTAACGAACACTGAAGCTTTCTTT.

This clonotype was picked up a small number of times. The chain couples TRBV12-3 or TRBV12-4 to TRBJ2-2; D is possibly TRBD2 (6 bases). CDR3 length: 19 residues. Trimming stripped 7 bases from V and 6 bases from J, with 30 bases between. CDR3 amino acids: CASKLPPRSGRGPAGELFF. CDR3 DNA sequence: TGTGCCAGCAAACTCCCCCCGCGGAGCGGGCGAGGTCCGGCCGGGGAGCTGTTTTTT.

The rearrangement links TRBV11-3 to TRBJ2-5; D is possibly TRBD2 (5 bases). The CDR3 runs 14 residues. Trimming took off 5 bases at V and 5 bases at J, with 15 bases between the two ends. CDR1 is SGHNT and CDR2 is YENEEA in the germline V gene. CDR3 DNA sequence: TGTGCCAGCAGCCCGACGGACTTGGGGGAGACCCAGTACTTC. Protein product: CASSPTDLGETQYF.

The rearrangement joins TRBV11-1 to TRBJ2-3; the match to TRBD2 covers 10 bases. The germline V gene has CDR1 SGHAT and CDR2 FQDESV (reference sequence). This CDR3 contains 17 residues. V shed 7 bases and J 6 bases; nucleotides not matched to a gene: 16. CDR3 DNA sequence: TGTGCCAGCACCCGCGGGGGTCTAGCGGGAGCGGATGATACGCAGTATTTT. Protein product: CASTRGGLAGADDTQYF. The full variable domain, its missing parts supplied by reference TRBV11-1 and TRBJ2-3, is EAEVAQSPRYKITEKSQAVAFWCDPISGHATLYWYRQILGQGPELLVQFQDESVVDDSQLPKDRFSAERLKGVDSTLKIQPAELGDSAMYLCASTRGGLAGADDTQYFGPGTRLTVL.

The chain has TRBV20-1 and TRBJ2-3; no firm D call. CDR1 is DFQATT and CDR2 is SNEGSKA in the germline V gene (reference sequence). The CDR3 length is 11 residues. With 6 bases removed from V and 5 bases from J, the gap between germline ends came to 9 bases. The CDR3 DNA reads TGCAGTGCCACGCGGCAAGATACGCAGTATTTT. Amino acids: CSATRQDTQYF.

This rearrangement joins TRBV5-1 to TRBJ1-2; D not resolved. Trimming pared 0 bases from V and 7 bases from J, leaving 7 bases between. CDR1 SGHRS and CDR2 YFSETQ come from the germline V gene. CDR3 size: 12 residues. CDR3 region: CASSLDIGGYTF. CDR3 bases: TGCGCCAGCAGCTTGGATATTGGTGGCTACACCTTC.

This clonotype has only a few counts. V gene TRBV5-4 combines with J gene TRBJ2-3; D is uncertain. Trimming took 4 bases from V and 6 from J, leaving 12 bases between them. The CDR3 is 13 residues long. Germline V gene lookup returns CDR1 SGHNT and CDR2 YYREEE (reference sequence). CDR3 coding DNA: TGTGCCAGCAGCAACCTAGTGTGGGATACGCAGTATTTT. Translating it yields CASSNLVWDTQYF.

This clonotype was recorded at least ten times. This sequence joins TRBV27 and TRBJ2-3; D gene unclear. V lost 9 bases, J lost 4 bases, and 2 bases lay in between. CDR3 length: 9 amino acids. From germline, CDR1 is MNHEY and CDR2 SMNVEV (reference sequence). The CDR3 DNA is TGTGCCAGTCCAGATACGCAGTATTTT. It translates to CASPDTQYF.

This clonotype was seen a handful of times. CDR3 DNA: TGTGCCAGCAGCCAACTAGCGGGATCCGATGAGCAGTACTTC. Its translation: CASSQLAGSDEQYF. J is TRBJ2-7 and V is TRBV6-6; TRBD2 matches at 10 bases. CDR3 size: 14 residues. The V gene's germline CDR1 is MNHNY and CDR2 SVGAGI (reference sequence). V lost 6 bases to trimming and J lost 7 bases; unmatched junction nucleotides: 9.

In its sample, this clonotype was seen a few times. The V call is TRBV20-1, the J call TRBJ2-1, with 7 bases aligning to TRBD1. Germline CDR1 and CDR2: DFQATT and SNEGSKA (reference sequence). J was trimmed by 0 bases and V by 4 bases; bases with no gene match: 6. There are 15 residues in the CDR3. In nucleotides, the CDR3 is TGCAGTGCTAAGGACAGGCCCAGCTCCTACAATGAGCAGTTCTTC. Encoded protein: CSAKDRPSSYNEQFF.

The V gene is TRBV4-1, the J gene TRBJ2-1; 9 positions match TRBD2. The germline V gene encodes CDR1 MGHRA and CDR2 YSYEKL. The ends lost 1 base at V and 1 base at J; junction bases unmatched: 5. This CDR3 has 17 residues. The CDR3 loop is CASSQVGAGGSYNEQFF. As DNA, the CDR3 is TGCGCCAGCAGCCAAGTTGGAGCGGGAGGTTCCTACAATGAGCAGTTCTTC.